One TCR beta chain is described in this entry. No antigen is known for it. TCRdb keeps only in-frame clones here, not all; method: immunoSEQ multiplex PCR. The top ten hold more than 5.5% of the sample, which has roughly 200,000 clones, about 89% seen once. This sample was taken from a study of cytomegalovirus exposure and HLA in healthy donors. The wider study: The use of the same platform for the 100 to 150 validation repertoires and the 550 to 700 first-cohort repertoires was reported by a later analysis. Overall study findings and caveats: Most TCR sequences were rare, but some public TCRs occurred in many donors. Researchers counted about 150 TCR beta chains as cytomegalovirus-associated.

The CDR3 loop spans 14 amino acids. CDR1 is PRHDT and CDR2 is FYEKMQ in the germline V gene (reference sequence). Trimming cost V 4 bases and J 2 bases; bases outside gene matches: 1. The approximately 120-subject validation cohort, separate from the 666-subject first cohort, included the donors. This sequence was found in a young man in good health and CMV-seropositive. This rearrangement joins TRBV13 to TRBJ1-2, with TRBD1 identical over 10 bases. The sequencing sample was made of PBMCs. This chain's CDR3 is CASSSDRGNYGYTF. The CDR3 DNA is TGTGCCAGCAGCTCGGACAGGGGGAACTATGGCTACACCTTC.